This record looks at one TCR beta chain sequence and its context. Which antigen it targets is not known. No much larger clonotype is one base removed from it; base qualities were not supplied. This sample was taken from a study of blood T cell repertoires in COVID-19 (dated by TCRdb to about 2020). For the wider study: Samples covering the acute and convalescent phases of COVID-19 were provided by collaborators in the United States, Italy and Spain. The repertoires were made available in a free public database intended to serve as a resource for research on the immune response to SARS-CoV-2. The prospective study material was composed of cDNA or gDNA derived from T cells, B-cell-depleted T cells, or PBMCs. The samples were drawn from two sources: the first 160 participants of the ongoing ImmuneRACE study, and 1,000 to 1,500 subjects contributed by 6 global collaborators. Where available, HLA class I and class II types were obtained from metadata supplied by the sample provider rather than from assay-based typing. Sample metadata almost always included a de-identified subject ID, COVID-19 status, age in years and sex. Subjects who had been exposed to COVID-19, were actively infected with it, or had recovered from it provided the deeply sampled blood TCRbeta repertoires that made up the dataset. General conclusions and limits of the study: The amount of clinical and demographic metadata varied by source and participant and was provided uncurated.

Whole blood was collected in K2EDTA tubes by collaborating institutions according to the institutions' own protocols. Collaborator samples were shipped for TCRbeta analysis as frozen whole blood, isolated PBMCs, or DNA extracted from either sample type. Relative to germline, V is 3 bases shorter and J is 10 bases shorter, with 8 bases between their ends. As encoded in the germline V gene, CDR1 is SGHRS while CDR2 is YFSETQ. The CDR3 goes from the cysteine to the phenylalanine over 11 residues. Only the CDR3 DNA stays, 33 bases, in frame from base 1. TCRbeta CDR3 regions were amplified from genomic DNA by means of the immunoSEQ Assay, a bias-controlled multiplex PCR. In the source study's methods: Within the assay, amplification of reference gene primers was used to estimate how many nucleated cells each sample contained. Sequence reads were collapsed and filtered to measure the absolute abundance of every unique TCRbeta CDR3 rearrangement. For each sample, productive Simpson clonality was calculated as the square root of Simpson's diversity index across productive rearrangements. As stored in TCRdb, this immuneACCESS dataset retains in-frame rearrangements with V and J assigned. A fraction of the clones does not appear; measured against another copy, unresolved V genes explain less than half of the discrepancy, and the remainder lacks a known reason. That table supplies the V and J calls and clone size; D and trimming were determined from the DNA. Across this sample there are about 44,000 clones, with 89% seen only once. The ten largest make up around 16% of the sample.

The rearrangement joined TRBV5-1 to TRBJ2-1; there is no confident call for the D gene. The sample comprised peripheral blood. This TCR was recovered from a man in his 70s with active COVID-19. The CDR3 in this case is CASSSQLEQFF. The base sequence is TGCGCCAGCAGCTCCCAATTGGAGCAGTTCTTC.